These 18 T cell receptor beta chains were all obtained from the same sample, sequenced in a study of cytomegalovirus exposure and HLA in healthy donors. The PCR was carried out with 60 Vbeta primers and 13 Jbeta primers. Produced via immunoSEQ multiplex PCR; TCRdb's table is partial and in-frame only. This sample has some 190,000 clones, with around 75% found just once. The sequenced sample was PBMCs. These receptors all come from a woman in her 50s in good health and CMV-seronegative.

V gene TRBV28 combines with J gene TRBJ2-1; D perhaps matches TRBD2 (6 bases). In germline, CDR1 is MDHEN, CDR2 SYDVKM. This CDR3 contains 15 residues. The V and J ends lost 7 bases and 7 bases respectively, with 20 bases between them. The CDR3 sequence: CASTSPEGLRNEQFF. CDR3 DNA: TGTGCCAGCACATCCCCGGAGGGCCTTAGGAATGAGCAGTTCTTC.

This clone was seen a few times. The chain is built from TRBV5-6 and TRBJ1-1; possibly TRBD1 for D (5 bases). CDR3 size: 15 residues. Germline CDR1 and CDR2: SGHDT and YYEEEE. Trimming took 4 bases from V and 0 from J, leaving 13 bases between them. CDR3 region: CASSRLQGVNTEAFF. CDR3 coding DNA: TGTGCCAGCAGCCGTCTTCAGGGTGTGAACACTGAAGCTTTCTTT.

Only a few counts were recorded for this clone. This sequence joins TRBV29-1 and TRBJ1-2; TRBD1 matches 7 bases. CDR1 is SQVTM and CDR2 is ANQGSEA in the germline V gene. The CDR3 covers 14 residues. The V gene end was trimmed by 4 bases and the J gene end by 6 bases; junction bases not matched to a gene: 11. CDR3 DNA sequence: TGCAGCGTTGTAGGTGGAGACAGGGTGGATGGCTACACCTTC. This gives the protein CSVVGGDRVDGYTF. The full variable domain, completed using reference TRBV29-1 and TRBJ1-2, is SAVISQKPSRDICQRGTSLTIQCQVDSQVTMMFWYRQQPGQSLTLIATANQGSEATYESGFVIDKFPISRPNLTFSTLTVSNMSPEDSSIYLCSVVGGDRVDGYTFGSGTRLTVV.

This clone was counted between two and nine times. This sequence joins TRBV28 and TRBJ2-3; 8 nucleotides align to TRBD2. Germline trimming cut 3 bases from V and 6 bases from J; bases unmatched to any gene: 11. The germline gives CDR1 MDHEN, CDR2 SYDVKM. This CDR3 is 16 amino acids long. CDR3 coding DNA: TGTGCCAGCAGTTTCCCCGGGACTAGATACAAGGATACGCAGTATTTT. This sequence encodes CASSFPGTRYKDTQYF.

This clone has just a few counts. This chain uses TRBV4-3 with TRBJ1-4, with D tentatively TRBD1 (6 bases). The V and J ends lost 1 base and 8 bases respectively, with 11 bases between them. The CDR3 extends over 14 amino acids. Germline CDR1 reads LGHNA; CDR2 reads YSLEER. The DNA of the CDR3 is TGCGCCAGCAGCCAAGCTACAGGGAGCGAAAAACTGTTTTTT. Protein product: CASSQATGSEKLFF.

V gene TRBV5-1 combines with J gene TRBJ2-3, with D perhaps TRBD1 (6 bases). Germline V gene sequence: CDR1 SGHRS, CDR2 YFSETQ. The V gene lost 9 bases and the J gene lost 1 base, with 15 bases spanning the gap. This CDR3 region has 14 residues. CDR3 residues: CATSQGSGTDTQYF. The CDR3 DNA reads TGCGCCACTTCACAGGGATCGGGCACAGATACGCAGTATTTT.

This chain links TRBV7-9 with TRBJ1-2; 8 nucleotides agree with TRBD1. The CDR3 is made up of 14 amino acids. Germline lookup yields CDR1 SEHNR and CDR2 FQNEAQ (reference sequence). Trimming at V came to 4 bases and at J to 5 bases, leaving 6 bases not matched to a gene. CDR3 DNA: TGTGCCAGCAGCTCCACAGGGGGAAGGTATGGCTACACCTTC. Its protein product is CASSSTGGRYGYTF.

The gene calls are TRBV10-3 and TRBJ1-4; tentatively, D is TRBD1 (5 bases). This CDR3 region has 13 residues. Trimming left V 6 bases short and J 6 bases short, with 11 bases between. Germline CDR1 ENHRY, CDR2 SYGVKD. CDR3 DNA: TGTGCCATCAGGCCGGGGGGATATGAAAAACTGTTTTTT. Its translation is CAIRPGGYEKLFF.

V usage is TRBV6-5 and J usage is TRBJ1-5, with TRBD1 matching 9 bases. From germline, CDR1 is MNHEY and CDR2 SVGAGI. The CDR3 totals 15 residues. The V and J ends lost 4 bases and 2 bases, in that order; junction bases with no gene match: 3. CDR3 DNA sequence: TGTGCCAGCAGTTCGGACAGGGGTCGCAATCAGCCCCAGCATTTT. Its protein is CASSSDRGRNQPQHF.

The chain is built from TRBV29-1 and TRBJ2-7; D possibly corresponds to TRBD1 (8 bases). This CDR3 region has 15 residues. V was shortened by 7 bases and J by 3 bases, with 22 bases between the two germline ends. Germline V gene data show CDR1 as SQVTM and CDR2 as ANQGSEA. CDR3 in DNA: TGCAGCGCCAGCTCTGGACAGGGCGGGGGCTACGAGCAGTACTTC. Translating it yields CSASSGQGGGYEQYF.

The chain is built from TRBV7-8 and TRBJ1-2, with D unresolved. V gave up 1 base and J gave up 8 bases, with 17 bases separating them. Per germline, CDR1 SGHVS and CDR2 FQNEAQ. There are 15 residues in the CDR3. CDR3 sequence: CASSLGDEKGRGYTF. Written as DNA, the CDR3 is TGTGCCAGCAGCTTAGGGGATGAGAAAGGGAGAGGCTACACCTTC.

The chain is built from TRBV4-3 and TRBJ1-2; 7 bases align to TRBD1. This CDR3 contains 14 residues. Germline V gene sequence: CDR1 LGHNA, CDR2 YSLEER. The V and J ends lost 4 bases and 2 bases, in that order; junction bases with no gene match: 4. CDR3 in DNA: TGCGCCAGCAGCCCAGGGGGAGAAAACTATGGCTACACCTTC. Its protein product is CASSPGGENYGYTF.

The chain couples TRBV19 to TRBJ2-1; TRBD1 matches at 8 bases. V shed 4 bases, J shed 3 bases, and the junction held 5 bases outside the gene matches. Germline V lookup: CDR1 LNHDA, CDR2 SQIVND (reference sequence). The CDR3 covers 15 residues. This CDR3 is CASSTWTGFYNEQFF. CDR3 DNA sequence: TGTGCCAGTAGTACCTGGACAGGGTTCTACAATGAGCAGTTCTTC.

The CDR3 DNA sequence: TGTGCCAGCAGCTTAACACAGGGCCATAATGAAAAACTGTTTTTT. Translation: CASSLTQGHNEKLFF. The chain links TRBV7-9 to TRBJ1-4; perhaps TRBD1 as D (6 bases). Germline V CDR1 and CDR2: SEHNR, FQNEAQ (reference sequence). The CDR3 extends over 15 amino acids. Trimming shortened V by 2 bases and J by 4 bases, and 11 bases separated the two germline ends.

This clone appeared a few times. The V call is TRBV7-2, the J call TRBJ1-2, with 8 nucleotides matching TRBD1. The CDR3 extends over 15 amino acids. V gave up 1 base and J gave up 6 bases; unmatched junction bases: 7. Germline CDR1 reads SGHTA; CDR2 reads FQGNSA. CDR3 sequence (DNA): TGTGCCAGCAGCTTAGAGAACAGGGGGAGTCATGGCTACACCTTC. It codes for CASSLENRGSHGYTF.

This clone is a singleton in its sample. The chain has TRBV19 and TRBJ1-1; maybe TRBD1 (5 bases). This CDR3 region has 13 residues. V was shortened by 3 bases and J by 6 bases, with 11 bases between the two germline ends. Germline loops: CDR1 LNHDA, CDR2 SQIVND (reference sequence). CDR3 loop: CASSIVGVPEAFF. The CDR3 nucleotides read TGTGCCAGTAGTATTGTAGGGGTCCCTGAAGCTTTCTTT.

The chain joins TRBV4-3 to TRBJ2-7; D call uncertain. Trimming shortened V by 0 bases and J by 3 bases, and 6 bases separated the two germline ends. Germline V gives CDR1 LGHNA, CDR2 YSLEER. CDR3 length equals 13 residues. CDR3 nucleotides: TGCGCCAGCAGCCAAGACCGGAGCTACGAGCAGTACTTC. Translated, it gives CASSQDRSYEQYF.

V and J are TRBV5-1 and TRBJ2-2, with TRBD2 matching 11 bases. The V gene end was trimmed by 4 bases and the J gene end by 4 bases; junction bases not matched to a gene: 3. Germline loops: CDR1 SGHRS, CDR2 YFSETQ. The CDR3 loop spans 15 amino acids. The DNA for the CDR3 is TGCGCCAGCAGCCTCGGGACTAGCGGCACCGGGGAGCTGTTTTTT. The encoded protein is CASSLGTSGTGELFF.